This T cell receptor beta chain appears in the sequencing data of a study of breast tumors, draining lymph nodes, adjacent tissues (dated by TCRdb to about 2016). Notes on the research overall: The study compared TCR beta repertoires across tumor, adjacent nontumor tissue and axillary lymph nodes from breast cancer patients. In human breast cancer, the study set out to assess how tumor, surrounding tissue and draining lymph node repertoires relate to one another and whether T cells might be exchanged between them. Beyond this particular receptor, the publication reports: The conclusion that tumor T cells originate in lymph nodes was framed as consistent with a hypothesis rather than directly demonstrated. Tumor and nontumor tissue repertoires were significantly more similar in luminal-like than in basal-like breast cancer. Tumor T-cell repertoires showed less diversity than lymph node repertoires and more diversity than nontumor tissue repertoires, and tumor T-cell repertoires showed preferential V and J gene usage. The data were considered consistent with most tumor T cells being derived from the lymph node and subsequently expanding within tumor tissue.

The CDR3, from cysteine to phenylalanine, totals 13 residues. Left in the record is the CDR3 DNA by itself, 39 bases read in frame from the first base. CDR1 DFQATT and CDR2 SNEGSKA are derived from the germline V gene (reference sequence). V is cut by 0 bases and J by 5 bases, and the space between the germline ends is 10 bases. The instrument was an Illumina HiSeq 2000. TCR beta chain libraries were generated by multiplex PCR amplification. The amplified TCR beta chain products were analyzed by high-throughput sequencing. The public reads were run again by TCRdb, first through fastp at Q25 and then through MiXCR, and only productive beta chains were kept. Entries are consolidated by CDR3 protein sequence, retaining the most common genes and DNA. In all, the sample holds some 22,000 distinct CDR3 sequences, and roughly 55% of those were seen once. The ten biggest clones cover more than 13% of the sample.

With regard to this clonotype: No cognate antigen has been identified for it. One base away there is no much larger clone; base qualities are not given.

Sequencing was done on a sample of breast tumor tissue. This TCR was sampled from a female donor with breast cancer. Some clones in this sample may be carry-over from other donors' samples. In this chain, TRBV20-1 is recombined with TRBJ2-5; matching of 5 bases hints at TRBD2 as the D gene. The nucleotides are TGCAGTGCTAGAGATGCATCGGGGGAGACCCAGTACTTC. It specifies CSARDASGETQYF.